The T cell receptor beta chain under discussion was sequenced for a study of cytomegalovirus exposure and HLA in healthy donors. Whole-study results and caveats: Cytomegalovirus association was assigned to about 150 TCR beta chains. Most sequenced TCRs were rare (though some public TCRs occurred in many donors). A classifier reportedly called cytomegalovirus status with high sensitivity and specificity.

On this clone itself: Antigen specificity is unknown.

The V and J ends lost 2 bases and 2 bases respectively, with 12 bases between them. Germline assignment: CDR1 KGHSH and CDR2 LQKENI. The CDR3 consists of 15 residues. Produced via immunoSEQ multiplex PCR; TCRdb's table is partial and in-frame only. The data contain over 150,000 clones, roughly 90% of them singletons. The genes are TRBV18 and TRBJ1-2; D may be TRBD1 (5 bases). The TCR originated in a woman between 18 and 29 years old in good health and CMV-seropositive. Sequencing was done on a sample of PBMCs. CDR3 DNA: TGTGCCAGCTCACCAACCTTACAGGACAACTATGGCTACACCTTC. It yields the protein CASSPTLQDNYGYTF.